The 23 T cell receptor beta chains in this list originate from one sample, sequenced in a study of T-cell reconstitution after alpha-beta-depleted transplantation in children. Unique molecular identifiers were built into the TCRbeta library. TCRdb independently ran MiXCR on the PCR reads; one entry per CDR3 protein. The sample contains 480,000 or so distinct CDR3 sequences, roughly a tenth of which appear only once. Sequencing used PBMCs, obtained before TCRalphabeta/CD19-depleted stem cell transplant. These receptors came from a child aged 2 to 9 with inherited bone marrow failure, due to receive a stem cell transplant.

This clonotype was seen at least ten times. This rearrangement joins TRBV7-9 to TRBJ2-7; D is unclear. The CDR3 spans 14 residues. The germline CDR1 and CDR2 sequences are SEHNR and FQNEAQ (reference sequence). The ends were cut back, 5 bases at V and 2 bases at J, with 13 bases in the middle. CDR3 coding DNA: TGTGCCAGCAGCCCCACGATGGCCGCCTACGAGCAGTACTTC. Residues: CASSPTMAAYEQYF.

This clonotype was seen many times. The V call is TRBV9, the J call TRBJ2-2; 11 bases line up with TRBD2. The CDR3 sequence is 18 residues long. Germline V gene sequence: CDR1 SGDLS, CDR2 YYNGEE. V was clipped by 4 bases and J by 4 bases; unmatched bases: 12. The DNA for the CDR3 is TGTGCCAGCAGCACTTGGACTAGCGGGTTAGAACTCACCGGGGAGCTGTTTTTT. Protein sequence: CASSTWTSGLELTGELFF.

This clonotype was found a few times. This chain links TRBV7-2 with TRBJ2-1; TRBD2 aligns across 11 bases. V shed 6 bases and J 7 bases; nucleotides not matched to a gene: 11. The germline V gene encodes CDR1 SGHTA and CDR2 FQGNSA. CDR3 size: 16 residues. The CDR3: CASSMGWASGRNEQFF. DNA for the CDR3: TGTGCCAGCAGTATGGGGTGGGCTAGCGGGAGGAATGAGCAGTTCTTC.

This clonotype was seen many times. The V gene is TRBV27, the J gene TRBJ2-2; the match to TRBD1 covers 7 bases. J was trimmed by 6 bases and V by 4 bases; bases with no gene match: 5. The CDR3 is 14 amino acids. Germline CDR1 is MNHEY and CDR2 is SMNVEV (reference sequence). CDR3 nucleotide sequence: TGTGCCAGCAGTTCCCTGACAGGGCCCGGGGAGCTGTTTTTT. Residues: CASSSLTGPGELFF.

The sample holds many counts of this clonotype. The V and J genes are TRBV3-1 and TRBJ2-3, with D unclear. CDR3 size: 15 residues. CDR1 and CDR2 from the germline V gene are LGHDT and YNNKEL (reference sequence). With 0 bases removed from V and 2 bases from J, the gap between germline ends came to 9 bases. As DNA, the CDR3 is TGTGCCAGCAGCCAAGAAAAATTTGACACAGATACGCAGTATTTT. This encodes CASSQEKFDTDTQYF.

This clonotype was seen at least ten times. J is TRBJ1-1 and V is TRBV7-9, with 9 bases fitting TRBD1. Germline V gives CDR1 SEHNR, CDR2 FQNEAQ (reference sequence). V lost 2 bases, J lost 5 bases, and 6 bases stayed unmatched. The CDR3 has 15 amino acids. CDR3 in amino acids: CASSLIQGASTEAFF. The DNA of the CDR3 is TGTGCCAGCAGCTTAATACAGGGGGCATCAACTGAAGCTTTCTTT.

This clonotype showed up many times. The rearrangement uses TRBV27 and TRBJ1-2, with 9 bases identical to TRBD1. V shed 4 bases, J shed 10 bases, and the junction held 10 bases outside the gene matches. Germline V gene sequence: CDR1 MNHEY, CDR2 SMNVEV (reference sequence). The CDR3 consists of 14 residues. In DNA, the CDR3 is TGTGCCAGCAGTTCGACTCCCGGGACAGGGCACTACACCTTC. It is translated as CASSSTPGTGHYTF.

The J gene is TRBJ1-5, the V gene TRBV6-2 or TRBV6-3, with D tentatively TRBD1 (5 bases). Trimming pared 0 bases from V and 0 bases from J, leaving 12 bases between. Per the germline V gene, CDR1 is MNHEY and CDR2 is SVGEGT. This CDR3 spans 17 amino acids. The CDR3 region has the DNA TGTGCCAGCAGTTACTCGAAGAGCGGACATAGCAATCAGCCCCAGCATTTT. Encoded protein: CASSYSKSGHSNQPQHF.

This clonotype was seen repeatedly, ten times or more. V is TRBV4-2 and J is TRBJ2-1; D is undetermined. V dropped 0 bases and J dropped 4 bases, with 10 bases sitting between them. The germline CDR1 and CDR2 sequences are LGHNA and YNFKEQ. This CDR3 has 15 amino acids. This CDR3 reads CASSQELSAYNEQFF. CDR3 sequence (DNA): TGTGCCAGCAGCCAAGAGTTGTCGGCTTACAATGAGCAGTTCTTC.

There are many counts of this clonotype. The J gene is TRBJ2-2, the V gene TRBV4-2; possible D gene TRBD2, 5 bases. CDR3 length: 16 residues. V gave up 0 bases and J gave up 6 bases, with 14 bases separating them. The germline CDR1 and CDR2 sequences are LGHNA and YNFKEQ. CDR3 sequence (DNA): TGTGCCAGCAGCCAAGACTCCTCTAGCAGGCCCGGGGAGCTGTTTTTT. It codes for CASSQDSSSRPGELFF.

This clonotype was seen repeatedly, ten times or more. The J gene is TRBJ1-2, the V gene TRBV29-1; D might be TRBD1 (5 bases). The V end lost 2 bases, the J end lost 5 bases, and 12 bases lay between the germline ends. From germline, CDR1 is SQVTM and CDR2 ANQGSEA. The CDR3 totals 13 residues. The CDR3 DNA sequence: TGCAGCGTTGAACAGGGAGGTCTTTATGGCTACACCTTC. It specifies CSVEQGGLYGYTF.

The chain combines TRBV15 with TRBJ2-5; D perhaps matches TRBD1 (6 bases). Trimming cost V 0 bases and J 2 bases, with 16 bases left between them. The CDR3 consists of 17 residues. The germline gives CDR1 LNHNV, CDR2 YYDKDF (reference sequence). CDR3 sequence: CATSRDLTGLSQETQYF. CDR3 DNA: TGTGCCACCAGCAGAGATCTGACAGGCCTATCGCAAGAGACCCAGTACTTC.

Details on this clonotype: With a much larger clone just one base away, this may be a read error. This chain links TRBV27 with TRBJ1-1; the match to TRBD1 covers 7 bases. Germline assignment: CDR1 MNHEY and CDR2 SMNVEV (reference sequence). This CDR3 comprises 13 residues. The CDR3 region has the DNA TGTGCCAGCAAAACAGGGGTGAACTCTGAAGCTTTCTTT. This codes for CASKTGVNSEAFF.

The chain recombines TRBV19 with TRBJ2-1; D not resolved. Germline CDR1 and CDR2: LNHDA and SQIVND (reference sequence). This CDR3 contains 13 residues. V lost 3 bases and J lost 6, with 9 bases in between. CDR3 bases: TGTGCCAGTAGTATTAGTCTTATCAATGAGCAGTTCTTC. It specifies CASSISLINEQFF.

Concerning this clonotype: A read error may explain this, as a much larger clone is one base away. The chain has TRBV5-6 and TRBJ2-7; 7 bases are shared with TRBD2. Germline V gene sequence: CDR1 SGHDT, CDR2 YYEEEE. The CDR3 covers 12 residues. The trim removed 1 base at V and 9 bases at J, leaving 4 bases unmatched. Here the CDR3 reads CASSLRRLAQYF. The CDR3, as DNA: TGTGCCAGCAGCTTGCGCCGACTAGCGCAGTACTTC. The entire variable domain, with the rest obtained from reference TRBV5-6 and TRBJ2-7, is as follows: DAGVTQSPTHLIKTRGQQVTLRCSPKSGHDTVSWYQQALGQGPQFIFQYYEEEERQRGNFPDRFSGHQFPNYSSELNVNALLLGDSALYLCASSLRRLAQYFGPGTRLTVT.

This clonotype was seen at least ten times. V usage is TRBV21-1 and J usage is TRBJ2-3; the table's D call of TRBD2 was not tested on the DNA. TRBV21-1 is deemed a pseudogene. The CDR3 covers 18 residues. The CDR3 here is CASISGTSGSKGGDTQYF. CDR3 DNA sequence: TGTGCCAGCATCTCCGGGACTAGCGGGAGTAAGGGCGGAGATACGCAGTATTTT.

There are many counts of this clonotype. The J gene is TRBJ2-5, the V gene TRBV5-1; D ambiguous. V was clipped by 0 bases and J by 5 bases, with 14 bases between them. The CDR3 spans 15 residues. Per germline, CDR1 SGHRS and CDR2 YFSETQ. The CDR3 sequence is CASSLGHGSMETQYF. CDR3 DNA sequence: TGCGCCAGCAGCTTGGGGCACGGGTCTATGGAGACCCAGTACTTC.

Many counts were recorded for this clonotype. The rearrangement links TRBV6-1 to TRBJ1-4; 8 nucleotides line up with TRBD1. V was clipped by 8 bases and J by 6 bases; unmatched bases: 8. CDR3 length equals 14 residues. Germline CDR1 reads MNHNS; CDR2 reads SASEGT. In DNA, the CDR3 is TGTGCCAGCGCCAACCAGGGGGCTTATGAAAAACTGTTTTTT. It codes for CASANQGAYEKLFF.

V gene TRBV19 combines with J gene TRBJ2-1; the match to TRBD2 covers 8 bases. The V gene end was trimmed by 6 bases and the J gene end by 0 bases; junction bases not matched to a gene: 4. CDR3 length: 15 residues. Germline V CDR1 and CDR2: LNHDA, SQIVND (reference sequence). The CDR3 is CASRVLAASYNEQFF. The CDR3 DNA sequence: TGTGCCAGTAGAGTACTAGCGGCCTCCTACAATGAGCAGTTCTTC.

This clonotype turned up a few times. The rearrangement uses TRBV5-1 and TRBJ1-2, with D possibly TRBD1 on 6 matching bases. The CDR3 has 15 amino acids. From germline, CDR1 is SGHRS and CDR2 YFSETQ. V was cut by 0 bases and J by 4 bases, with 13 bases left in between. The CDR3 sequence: CASSLGTAIFYGYTF. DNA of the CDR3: TGCGCCAGCAGCTTGGGGACAGCCATCTTCTATGGCTACACCTTC.

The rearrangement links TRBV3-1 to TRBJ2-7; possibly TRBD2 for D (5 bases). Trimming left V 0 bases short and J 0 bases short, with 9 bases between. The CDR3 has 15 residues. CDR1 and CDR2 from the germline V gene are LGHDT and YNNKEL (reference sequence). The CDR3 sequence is CASSQDIEGSYEQYF. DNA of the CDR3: TGTGCCAGCAGCCAAGATATAGAGGGCTCCTACGAGCAGTACTTC.

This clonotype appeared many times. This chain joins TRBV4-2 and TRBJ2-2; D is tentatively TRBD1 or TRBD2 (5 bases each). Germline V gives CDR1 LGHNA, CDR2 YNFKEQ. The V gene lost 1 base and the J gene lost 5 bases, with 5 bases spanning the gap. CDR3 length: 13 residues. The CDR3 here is CASSQGGTGELFF. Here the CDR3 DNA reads TGTGCCAGCAGCCAAGGGGGGACCGGGGAGCTGTTTTTT.

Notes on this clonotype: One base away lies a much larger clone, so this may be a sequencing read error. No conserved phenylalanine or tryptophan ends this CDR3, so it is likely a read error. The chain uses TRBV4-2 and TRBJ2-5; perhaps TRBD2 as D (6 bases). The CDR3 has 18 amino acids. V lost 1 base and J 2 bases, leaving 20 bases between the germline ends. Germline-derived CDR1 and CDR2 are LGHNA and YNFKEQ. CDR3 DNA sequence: TGTGCCAGCAGCCAAGGTTACCGGGAGTGGGGTATGCAAGAGACCCAGTACTCC. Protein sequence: CASSQGYREWGMQETQYS.